These 31 T cell receptor beta chains originate from one sample sequenced in a study of blood T cell repertoires in COVID-19. Repertoires were generated with immunoSEQ multiplex PCR, while TCRdb's copy carries only in-frame clones and drops some. The sample contains 60,000 to 75,000 clones, around 87% of which appear only once. Sequencing used peripheral blood. The receptors come from a man between 65 and 85 years old with active COVID-19.

The chain couples TRBV5-4 to TRBJ1-1; TRBD1 might be the D (5 bases). The CDR3 totals 13 residues. Looked up from germline, CDR1 is SGHNT and CDR2 is YYREEE (reference sequence). The germline V and J ends were trimmed by 6 bases and 1 base, with 10 bases remaining between them. This CDR3 reads CASTGGGNTEAFF. In DNA form, the CDR3 reads TGTGCCAGCACCGGGGGGGGGAACACTGAAGCTTTCTTT.

The chain combines TRBV14 with TRBJ2-1; no definite D call. V lost 1 base and J 9 bases, leaving 7 bases between the germline ends. Per germline, CDR1 SGHDN and CDR2 FVKESK. The CDR3 totals 12 residues. In nucleotides, the CDR3 is TGTGCCAGCAGCCAAGCCCGGGTTGAGCAGTTCTTC. It encodes CASSQARVEQFF.

This chain links TRBV19 with TRBJ2-7; a possible D gene is TRBD1 (5 bases). This CDR3 is 12 amino acids long. CDR1 is LNHDA and CDR2 is SQIVND in the germline V gene (reference sequence). Trimming removed 10 bases from V and 6 bases from J, with 16 bases in between. In nucleotides, the CDR3 is TGTGCCACCACCGGCAGGGATCGCGAGCAGTACTTC. Its translation is CATTGRDREQYF.

This clone was counted only a few times. The gene calls are TRBV7-6 and TRBJ2-5; 8 nucleotides line up with TRBD1. The CDR3 is 17 residues long. V was clipped by 5 bases and J by 1 base; unmatched bases: 12. Germline loops: CDR1 SGHVS, CDR2 FNYEAQ. The CDR3 coding sequence is TGTGCCAGCAGCCCCCGACAGGGGCGATTCTCCCAAGAGACCCAGTACTTC. It specifies CASSPRQGRFSQETQYF.

This chain links TRBV4-1 with TRBJ2-7; the match to TRBD2 covers 14 bases. V gave up 0 bases and J gave up 1 base; unmatched junction bases: 8. Germline CDR1 is MGHRA and CDR2 is YSYEKL. This CDR3 has 19 amino acids. As DNA, the CDR3 is TGCGCCAGCAGCCAAGAGGAGGGACTAGCGGGAGTAGGGTCCTACGAGCAGTACTTC. It specifies CASSQEEGLAGVGSYEQYF.

This chain links TRBV15 with TRBJ2-1, with 7 bases that match TRBD2. Germline V CDR1 and CDR2: LNHNV, YYDKDF (reference sequence). The CDR3 totals 15 residues. Trimming removed 1 base from V and 0 bases from J; junction bases left unmatched: 0. The CDR3 DNA sequence: TGTGCCACCAGCAGAGGCGGGAGCTCCTACAATGAGCAGTTCTTC. It yields the protein CATSRGGSSYNEQFF.

The chain uses TRBV5-4 and TRBJ2-3; TRBD2 is a possible D gene (5 bases). Trimming took 3 bases from V and 8 from J, leaving 13 bases between them. Germline CDR1 SGHNT, CDR2 YYREEE (reference sequence). The length of the CDR3 is 13 residues. CDR3 sequence reads: CASSSNTRGTQYF. The CDR3 DNA follows: TGTGCCAGCAGCTCTAACACTCGGGGTACGCAGTATTTT.

CDR3 nucleotide sequence: TGTGCCATCGGTGGGACTAGCGATCGGCTGACAGATACGCAGTATTTT. The encoded protein is CAIGGTSDRLTDTQYF. The chain combines TRBV10-3 with TRBJ2-3; the match to TRBD2 covers 10 bases. V trimming: 8 bases; J trimming: 3 bases; junction bases outside the gene matches: 11. Germline V gene data show CDR1 as ENHRY and CDR2 as SYGVKD. There are 16 residues in the CDR3.

The V and J genes are TRBV19 and TRBJ2-3; TRBD2 might be the D (5 bases). This CDR3 spans 13 amino acids. CDR1 LNHDA and CDR2 SQIVND come from the germline V gene (reference sequence). The germline V and J ends were trimmed by 3 bases and 1 base, with 5 bases remaining between them. The CDR3 coding sequence is TGTGCCAGTAGTATGGGAGGCACAGATACGCAGTATTTT. Its protein is CASSMGGTDTQYF.

The chain links TRBV28 to TRBJ2-4, with TRBD2 matching 16 bases. With 5 bases clipped from V and 6 bases from J, the junction kept 7 bases outside the gene matches. This CDR3 has 17 amino acids. The germline gives CDR1 MDHEN, CDR2 SYDVKM. CDR3 sequence: CASSPGTSGRVGNIQYF. The CDR3, as DNA: TGTGCCAGCAGTCCCGGGACTAGCGGGAGGGTTGGAAACATTCAGTACTTC.

The genes are TRBV7-6 and TRBJ2-7, with 8 positions matching TRBD1. V shed 5 bases and J 3 bases; nucleotides not matched to a gene: 6. Germline CDR1 SGHVS, CDR2 FNYEAQ. The CDR3 loop spans 14 amino acids. The CDR3: CASSPRTGLYEQYF. CDR3 DNA: TGTGCCAGCAGCCCAAGGACAGGGCTCTACGAGCAGTACTTC.

The chain joins TRBV9 to TRBJ2-1; a possible D gene is TRBD2 (6 bases). Germline CDR1 and CDR2: SGDLS and YYNGEE. The CDR3 sequence is 13 residues long. V gave up 3 bases and J gave up 10 bases, with 14 bases separating them. The CDR3 sequence: CASSGTGAGEQFF. In DNA form, the CDR3 reads TGTGCCAGCAGCGGGACGGGAGCCGGGGAGCAGTTCTTC. Using reference TRBV9 and TRBJ2-1 for the parts outside the CDR3, the full variable domain is DSGVTQTPKHLITATGQRVTLRCSPRSGDLSVYWYQQSLDQGLQFLIQYYNGEERAKGNILERFSAQQFPDLHSELNLSSLELGDSALYFCASSGTGAGEQFFGPGTRLTVL.

The V gene is TRBV9, the J gene TRBJ2-1, with D possibly TRBD2 on 6 matching bases. This CDR3 has 14 residues. Trimming took 0 bases from V and 9 from J, leaving 13 bases between them. Germline CDR1 and CDR2: SGDLS and YYNGEE. CDR3: CASSVDPLGGEQFF. The CDR3 bases are TGTGCCAGCAGCGTAGACCCCTTGGGGGGTGAGCAGTTCTTC. Together with reference TRBV9 and TRBJ2-1, the CDR3 gives the full variable domain: DSGVTQTPKHLITATGQRVTLRCSPRSGDLSVYWYQQSLDQGLQFLIQYYNGEERAKGNILERFSAQQFPDLHSELNLSSLELGDSALYFCASSVDPLGGEQFFGPGTRLTVL.

This chain links TRBV2 with TRBJ1-2; no definite D call. Germline V gene sequence: CDR1 SNHLY, CDR2 FYNNEI. The CDR3 runs 14 residues. Deletions cut 7 bases from V and 2 bases from J, with 14 bases between. The CDR3 protein is CASTSGWRNYGYTF. Written as DNA, the CDR3 is TGTGCCAGCACCTCGGGGTGGAGAAACTATGGCTACACCTTC.

The CDR3 protein is CASSPGQGGDGYTF. The CDR3, as DNA: TGTGCCAGCAGCCCCGGACAGGGTGGGGATGGCTACACCTTC. The chain couples TRBV5-5 to TRBJ1-2; 8 nucleotides line up with TRBD1. Germline V gives CDR1 SGHKS, CDR2 YYEKEE (reference sequence). CDR3 length: 14 amino acids. V shed 4 bases, J shed 6 bases, and the junction held 8 bases outside the gene matches.

This clone was recorded once. The chain carries TRBV13 and TRBJ1-4; 8 bases line up with TRBD1. Looked up from germline, CDR1 is PRHDT and CDR2 is FYEKMQ (reference sequence). After removal of 5 bases from V and 7 bases from J, the junction contained 6 bases not matched to a gene. The CDR3 runs to 14 residues. This CDR3 reads CASSPDRGSEKLFF. The CDR3 region has the DNA TGTGCCAGCAGCCCCGACAGGGGAAGTGAAAAACTGTTTTTT.

This clone was seen just once. V is TRBV10-2 and J is TRBJ1-2; 8 bases line up with TRBD1. The germline V gene encodes CDR1 WSHSY and CDR2 SAAADI. The junction had 12 bases not matched to a gene; V was cut back by 2 bases and J by 4 bases. The CDR3 runs 17 residues. CDR3 residues: CASSEGPSTGDAYGYTF. The CDR3 DNA reads as TGCGCCAGCAGTGAGGGTCCCTCGACAGGGGATGCCTATGGCTACACCTTC.

This clone occurred once. V and J are TRBV2 and TRBJ1-5; 7 bases are shared with TRBD1. V trimming: 6 bases; J trimming: 0 bases; junction bases outside the gene matches: 2. Per germline, CDR1 SNHLY and CDR2 FYNNEI. The CDR3 runs to 14 residues. The CDR3 here is CASRGQYSNQPQHF. The CDR3 DNA is TGTGCCAGCAGGGGACAGTATAGCAATCAGCCCCAGCATTTT.

The V gene is TRBV5-1, the J gene TRBJ2-7; 8 positions agree with TRBD1. Germline CDR1 SGHRS, CDR2 YFSETQ. The V and J ends lost 6 bases and 0 bases, in that order; junction bases with no gene match: 5. The CDR3 extends over 14 amino acids. CDR3 in amino acids: CASKDRANSYEQYF. The CDR3 DNA is TGCGCCAGCAAGGACAGGGCGAACTCCTACGAGCAGTACTTC.

V usage is TRBV7-3 and J usage is TRBJ2-1; 9 bases match TRBD2. Germline CDR1 SGHTA, CDR2 FQGTGA. With V trimmed by 1 base and J by 9 bases, 7 bases remained unmatched. CDR3 length: 15 residues. In DNA form, the CDR3 reads TGTGCCAGCAGCTTAATAGGCGGGAGGGCGGGTGAGCAGTTCTTC. Encoded protein: CASSLIGGRAGEQFF. Filled out from reference TRBV7-3 and TRBJ2-1, the complete variable domain reads GAGVSQTPSNKVTEKGKYVELRCDPISGHTALYWYRQSLGQGPEFLIYFQGTGAADDSGLPNDRFFAVRPEGSVSTLKIQRTERGDSAVYLCASSLIGGRAGEQFFGPGTRLTVL.

The CDR3 region is CASSPRTGGGGELFF. CDR3 sequence (DNA): TGTGCCAGTAGTCCCCGGACAGGGGGCGGCGGGGAGCTGTTTTTT. The rearrangement links TRBV19 to TRBJ2-2; the match to TRBD1 covers 11 bases. The CDR3 loop spans 15 amino acids. The V gene's germline CDR1 is LNHDA and CDR2 SQIVND (reference sequence). Unmatched junction bases numbered 6, after V lost 5 bases and J lost 7 bases.

This chain joins TRBV5-8 and TRBJ2-7, with 8 bases identical to TRBD2. This CDR3 is built from 12 residues. V was clipped by 5 bases and J by 6 bases; unmatched bases: 4. In germline, CDR1 is SGHTS, CDR2 YDEGEE. The CDR3 DNA reads as TGTGCCAGCAGACGGGGGGGCCCCGAGCAGTACTTC. This codes for CASRRGGPEQYF.

The chain is built from TRBV27 and TRBJ2-7, with D possibly being TRBD1 (7 bases). V shed 3 bases and J shed 7 bases, with 16 bases lying between them. The length of the CDR3 is 14 residues. Germline assignment: CDR1 MNHEY and CDR2 SMNVEV (reference sequence). The CDR3 coding sequence is TGTGCCAGCAGTTTCGGAGGGGGCCTGGGGGAGCAGTACTTC. This encodes CASSFGGGLGEQYF.

The genes are TRBV14 and TRBJ2-1, with 8 bases fitting TRBD2. The CDR3 runs to 17 residues. J lost 6 bases, V lost 0 bases, and 10 bases had no gene match. Germline V gives CDR1 SGHDN, CDR2 FVKESK. CDR3 nucleotide sequence: TGTGCCAGCAGCCAAGATGCCAGCGGGAGTCCTCTCAATGAGCAGTTCTTC. Translated: CASSQDASGSPLNEQFF. The variable domain in full, with the rest retrieved from reference TRBV14 and TRBJ2-1, is EAGVTQFPSHSVIEKGQTVTLRCDPISGHDNLYWYRRVMGKEIKFLLHFVKESKQDESGMPNNRFLAERTGGTYSTLKVQPAELEDSGVYFCASSQDASGSPLNEQFFGPGTRLTVL.

The DNA for the CDR3 is TGTGCCAGCAGCCGATCGCCGGGACAGGGGGGAACTAATGAAAAACTGTTTTTT. It codes for CASSRSPGQGGTNEKLFF. This chain joins TRBV4-2 and TRBJ1-4; 11 positions agree with TRBD1. The J segment lost 1 base and the V segment lost 4 bases, leaving 8 bases of the junction unmatched. Germline CDR1 reads LGHNA; CDR2 reads YNFKEQ. This CDR3 is built from 18 residues.

The chain joins TRBV11-3 to TRBJ2-2; 12 positions match TRBD2. Looked up from germline, CDR1 is SGHNT and CDR2 is YENEEA. Germline trimming cut 2 bases from V and 3 bases from J; bases unmatched to any gene: 7. CDR3 length: 18 residues. CDR3 sequence reads: CASSLYRLAGGDTGELFF. In DNA, the CDR3 is TGTGCCAGCAGCTTATACCGGCTAGCGGGAGGGGACACCGGGGAGCTGTTTTTT.

The chain links TRBV13 to TRBJ2-7, with 9 bases that match TRBD2. The germline V gene has CDR1 PRHDT and CDR2 FYEKMQ (reference sequence). The J segment lost 7 bases and the V segment lost 5 bases, leaving 15 bases of the junction unmatched. The CDR3 length is 16 residues. CDR3 region: CASSPPLAGGVWEQYF. CDR3 nucleotides: TGTGCCAGCAGCCCCCCCCTGGCGGGAGGGGTCTGGGAGCAGTACTTC.

The chain combines TRBV7-6 with TRBJ2-3; 10 bases align to TRBD2. Trimming at V came to 3 bases and at J to 0 bases, leaving 12 bases not matched to a gene. The length of the CDR3 is 19 residues. Germline V CDR1 and CDR2: SGHVS, FNYEAQ. This chain's CDR3 is CASSLGAASGRGSTDTQYF. In nucleotides, the CDR3 is TGTGCCAGCAGCTTGGGTGCGGCTAGCGGGAGAGGGAGCACAGATACGCAGTATTTT.

The rearrangement joins TRBV6-5 to TRBJ1-4; 8 nucleotides align to TRBD1. CDR3 length equals 14 residues. Germline V CDR1 and CDR2: MNHEY, SVGAGI. The V and J ends lost 7 bases and 8 bases, in that order; junction bases with no gene match: 9. The CDR3, as DNA: TGTGCCAGCACCGGGACAGGTCCGGGGGAAAAACTGTTTTTT. This encodes CASTGTGPGEKLFF.

The chain carries TRBV6-5 and TRBJ1-2, with D maybe TRBD1 (6 bases). Looked up from germline, CDR1 is MNHEY and CDR2 is SVGAGI. Trimming shortened V by 6 bases and J by 8 bases, and 19 bases separated the two germline ends. The CDR3 extends over 14 amino acids. Here the CDR3 DNA reads TGTGCCAGCAGACCCGGGACACCGGGAGGCGGCTACACCTTC. Protein sequence: CASRPGTPGGGYTF.

The rearrangement joins TRBV3-1 (or the pseudogene TRBV3-2) to TRBJ2-1, with 8 bases identical to TRBD2. Germline CDR1 LGHDT, CDR2 YNNKEL (reference sequence). The CDR3 is 16 residues long. J lost 1 base, V lost 4 bases, and 6 bases had no gene match. The CDR3 loop is CASSPSGGRSYNEQFF. The CDR3 nucleotides are TGTGCCAGCAGCCCGAGTGGCGGGAGGTCCTACAATGAGCAGTTCTTC.